This T cell receptor beta chain is from a study of T cells in Graves' hyperthyroidism and ophthalmopathy. Study-wide points: Among thyroid clonotypes expanded above 0.001, most also appeared in blood. From stable hyperthyroidism, ophthalmopathy was separated by a 13 V-J model.

In this sample, this clonotype turned up a few times. Its antigen remains unknown. This CDR3 comprises 14 residues. Germline V gives CDR1 GTSNPN, CDR2 SVGIG (reference sequence). Trimming took 3 bases from V and 4 from J; bases not matched to a gene: 6. What was amplified from RNA transcripts were TCR beta CDR3 regions. Initially, a first-round RT-PCR of the TCR CDR3 employed the HTBI primer set. TCRdb re-derived calls from the multiplex PCR reads in MiXCR, one entry per CDR3 protein. The sample consists of approximately 410,000 distinct CDR3 sequences, approximately 13% of them appearing once. Specimen: blood. The source is a woman younger than 30 with Graves' hyperthyroidism. The chain combines TRBV30 with TRBJ1-1; the match to TRBD1 covers 9 bases. The DNA of the CDR3 is TGTGCCTGGAGGAGGGGACAGGGAGGCACTGAAGCTTTCTTT. It encodes CAWRRGQGGTEAFF.